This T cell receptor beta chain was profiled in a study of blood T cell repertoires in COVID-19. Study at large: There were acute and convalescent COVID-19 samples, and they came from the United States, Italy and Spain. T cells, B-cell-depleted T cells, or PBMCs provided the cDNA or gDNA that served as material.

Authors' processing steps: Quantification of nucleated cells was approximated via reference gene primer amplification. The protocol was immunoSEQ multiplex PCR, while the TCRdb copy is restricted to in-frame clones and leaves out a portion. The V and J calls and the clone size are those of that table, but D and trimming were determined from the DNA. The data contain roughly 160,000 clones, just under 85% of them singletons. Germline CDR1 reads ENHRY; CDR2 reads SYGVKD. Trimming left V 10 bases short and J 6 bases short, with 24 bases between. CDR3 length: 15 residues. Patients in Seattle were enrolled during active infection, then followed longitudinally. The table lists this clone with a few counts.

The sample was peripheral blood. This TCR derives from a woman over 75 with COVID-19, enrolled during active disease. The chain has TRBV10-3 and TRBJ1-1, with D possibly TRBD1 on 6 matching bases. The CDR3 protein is CATRDTQPGLPEAFF. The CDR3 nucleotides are TGTGCCACCCGGGACACACAGCCGGGTCTCCCTGAAGCTTTCTTT.